This T cell receptor (beta chain) was captured in a study of control samples from healthy donors and cancer patients. The length of the CDR3 is 19 residues. J was trimmed by 2 bases and V by 3 bases; bases with no gene match: 10. Germline lookup yields CDR1 SGHRS and CDR2 YFSETQ. Libraries were prepared by immunoSEQ multiplex PCR; TCRdb keeps only in-frame clonotypes and omits some of them. The sample holds about 92,000 clones, 82% seen once. The origin of this receptor is a woman aged 55-69 years in good health. The sample taken for sequencing was blood. The V gene is TRBV5-1, the J gene TRBJ2-3; 15 nucleotides match TRBD2. The CDR3 nucleotides are TGCGCCAGCAGCTCTCTCGGACTAGCGGGAGGGCCAAACACAGATACGCAGTATTTT. It encodes CASSSLGLAGGPNTDTQYF.